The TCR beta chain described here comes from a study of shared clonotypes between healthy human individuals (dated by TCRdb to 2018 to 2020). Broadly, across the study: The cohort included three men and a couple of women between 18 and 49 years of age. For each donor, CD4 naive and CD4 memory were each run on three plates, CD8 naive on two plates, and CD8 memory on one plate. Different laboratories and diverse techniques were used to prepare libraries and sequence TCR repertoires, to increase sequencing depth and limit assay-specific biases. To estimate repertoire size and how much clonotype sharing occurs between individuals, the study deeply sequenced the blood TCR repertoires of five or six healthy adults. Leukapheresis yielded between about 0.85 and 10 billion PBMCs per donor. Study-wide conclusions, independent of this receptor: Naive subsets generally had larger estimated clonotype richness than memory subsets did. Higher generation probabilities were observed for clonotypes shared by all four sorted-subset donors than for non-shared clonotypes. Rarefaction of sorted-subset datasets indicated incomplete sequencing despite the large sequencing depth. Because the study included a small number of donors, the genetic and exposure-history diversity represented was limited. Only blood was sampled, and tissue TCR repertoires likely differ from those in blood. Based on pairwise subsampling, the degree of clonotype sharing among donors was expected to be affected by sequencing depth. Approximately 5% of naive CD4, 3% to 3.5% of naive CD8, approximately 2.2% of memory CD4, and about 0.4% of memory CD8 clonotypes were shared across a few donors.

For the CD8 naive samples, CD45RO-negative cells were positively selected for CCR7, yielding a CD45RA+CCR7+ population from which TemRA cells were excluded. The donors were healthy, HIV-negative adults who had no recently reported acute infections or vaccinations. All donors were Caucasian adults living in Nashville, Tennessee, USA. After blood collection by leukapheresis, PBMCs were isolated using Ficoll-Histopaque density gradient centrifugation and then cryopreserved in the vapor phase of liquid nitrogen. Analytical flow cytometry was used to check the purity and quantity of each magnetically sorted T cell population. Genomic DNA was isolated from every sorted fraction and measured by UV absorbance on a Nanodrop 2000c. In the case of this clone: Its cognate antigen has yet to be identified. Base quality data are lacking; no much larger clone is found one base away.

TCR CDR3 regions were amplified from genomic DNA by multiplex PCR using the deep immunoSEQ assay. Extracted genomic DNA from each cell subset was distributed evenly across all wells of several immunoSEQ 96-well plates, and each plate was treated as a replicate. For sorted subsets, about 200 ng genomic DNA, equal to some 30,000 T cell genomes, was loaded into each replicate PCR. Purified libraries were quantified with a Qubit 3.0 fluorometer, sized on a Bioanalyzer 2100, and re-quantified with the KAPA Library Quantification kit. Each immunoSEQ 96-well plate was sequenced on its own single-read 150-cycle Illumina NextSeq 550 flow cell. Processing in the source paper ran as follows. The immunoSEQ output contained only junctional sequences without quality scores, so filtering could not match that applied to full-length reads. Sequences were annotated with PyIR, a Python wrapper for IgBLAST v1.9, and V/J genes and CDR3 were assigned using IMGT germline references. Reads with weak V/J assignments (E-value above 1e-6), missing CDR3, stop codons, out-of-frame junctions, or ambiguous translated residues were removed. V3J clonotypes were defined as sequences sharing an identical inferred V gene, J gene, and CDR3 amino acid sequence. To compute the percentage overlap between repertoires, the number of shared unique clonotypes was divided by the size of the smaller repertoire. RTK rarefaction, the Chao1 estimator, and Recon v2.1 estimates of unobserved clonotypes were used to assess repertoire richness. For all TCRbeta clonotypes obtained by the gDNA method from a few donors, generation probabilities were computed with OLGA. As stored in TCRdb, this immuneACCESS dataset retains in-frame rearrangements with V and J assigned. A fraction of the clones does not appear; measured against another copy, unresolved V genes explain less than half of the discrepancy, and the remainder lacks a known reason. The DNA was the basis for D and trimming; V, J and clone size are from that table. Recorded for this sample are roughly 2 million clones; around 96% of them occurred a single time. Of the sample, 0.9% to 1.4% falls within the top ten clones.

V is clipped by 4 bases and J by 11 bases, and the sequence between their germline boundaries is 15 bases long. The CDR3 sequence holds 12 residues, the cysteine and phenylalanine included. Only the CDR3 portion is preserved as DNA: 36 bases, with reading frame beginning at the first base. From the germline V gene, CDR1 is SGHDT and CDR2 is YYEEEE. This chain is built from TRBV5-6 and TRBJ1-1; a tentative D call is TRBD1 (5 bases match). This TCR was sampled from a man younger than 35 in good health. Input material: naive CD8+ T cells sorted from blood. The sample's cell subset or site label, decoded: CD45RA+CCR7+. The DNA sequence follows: TGTGCCAGCAGCCCCTTCGGGGGGTCGGCTTTCTTT. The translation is CASSPFGGSAFF.